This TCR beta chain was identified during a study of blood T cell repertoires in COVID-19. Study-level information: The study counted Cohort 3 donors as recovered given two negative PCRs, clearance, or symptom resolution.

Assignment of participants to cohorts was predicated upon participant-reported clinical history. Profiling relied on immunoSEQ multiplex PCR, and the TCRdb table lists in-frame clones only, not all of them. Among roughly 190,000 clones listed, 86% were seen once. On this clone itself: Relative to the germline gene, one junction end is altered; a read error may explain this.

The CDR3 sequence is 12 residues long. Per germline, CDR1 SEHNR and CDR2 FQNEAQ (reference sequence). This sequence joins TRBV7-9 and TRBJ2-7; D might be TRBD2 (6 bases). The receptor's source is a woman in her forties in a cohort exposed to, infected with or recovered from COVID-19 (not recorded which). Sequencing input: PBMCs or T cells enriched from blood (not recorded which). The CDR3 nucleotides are TGTGCCAGCAGCTTAAAGGAAGGGACTCCTTGTTTC. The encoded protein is CASSLKEGTPCF.